Below are 8 T cell receptor beta chains sequenced from a single sample in a study of T cell repertoires in cytomegalovirus infection. TCRdb itself ran the reads through MiXCR, one entry per CDR3 protein. Among 500,000 or so distinct CDR3 sequences listed, approximately 16% were seen once. The sequenced sample was CD8+ T cells from PBMCs. The receptors stem from a human donor in good health (CMV status not recorded). Some clones in this sample may be carry-over from other donors' samples.

This clonotype showed up many times. The rearrangement links TRBV6-1 to TRBJ2-7; maybe TRBD2 (7 bases). This CDR3 spans 16 amino acids. Between the trimmed V and J ends, which lost 6 bases and 6 bases, there was a span of 24 bases. In germline, CDR1 is MNHNS, CDR2 SASEGT. This CDR3 is CASSTPRRGGAGEQYF. In DNA, the CDR3 is TGTGCCAGCAGCACTCCCAGGAGGGGGGGCGCGGGCGAGCAGTACTTC.

This clonotype was counted a few times. The genes are TRBV28 and TRBJ1-1, with a tentative D call TRBD1 (6 bases). The CDR3 is made up of 14 amino acids. Deletions cut 6 bases from V and 4 bases from J, with 15 bases between. CDR1 MDHEN and CDR2 SYDVKM come from the germline V gene. CDR3 loop: CASRPWGAGTEAFF. The CDR3 DNA sequence: TGTGCCAGCAGACCGTGGGGGGCGGGCACTGAAGCTTTCTTT.

V usage is TRBV2 and J usage is TRBJ2-3, with a possible D match to TRBD2 (6 bases). The CDR3 spans 14 residues. The germline V gene has CDR1 SNHLY and CDR2 FYNNEI. V dropped 6 bases and J dropped 0 bases, with 10 bases sitting between them. The CDR3 DNA reads TGTGCCAGCAGGTCCGGGACTAGCACAGATACGCAGTATTTT. Amino acid sequence: CASRSGTSTDTQYF.

This clonotype was counted at least ten times. The chain combines TRBV6-5 with TRBJ1-2; D not resolved. CDR1 is MNHEY, CDR2 SVGAGI, per germline. The CDR3 length is 15 residues. V lost 0 bases to trimming and J lost 5 bases, with 13 bases between them. CDR3 coding DNA: TGTGCCAGCAGTTACTCGGGAGAAGATTGGTATGGCTACACCTTC. This sequence encodes CASSYSGEDWYGYTF.

This clonotype was seen just once. Possible read error: a much larger clone is one base away. This chain connects TRBV7-1 to TRBJ2-3, with 7 bases fitting TRBD2. TRBV7-1 falls under the ORF class, with uncertain function. The CDR3 sequence is 15 residues long. V lost 5 bases and J lost 3; bases outside the gene matches: 8. As DNA, the CDR3 is TGTGCCAGCAGCCCTGGACTAGGAGAAACAGATACGCAGTATTTT. It is translated as CASSPGLGETDTQYF.

About this clonotype: Mismatch with germline at one junction end may stem from a read error. The chain is built from TRBV20-1 and TRBJ1-6; TRBD1 is a possible D gene (6 bases). Looked up from germline, CDR1 is DFQATT and CDR2 is SNEGSKA (reference sequence). This CDR3 has 15 amino acids. The CDR3 nucleotides are TGCAGTGCCCCTTCGGACAGTTTGAGTAATTCACCCCCCCACTTT. It specifies CSAPSDSLSNSPPHF.

The chain has TRBV13 and TRBJ2-6; D ambiguous. The germline V and J ends were trimmed by 5 bases and 0 bases, with 8 bases remaining between them. This CDR3 has 15 amino acids. Germline V gives CDR1 PRHDT, CDR2 FYEKMQ (reference sequence). DNA for the CDR3: TGTGCCAGCAGCCTCCGGATCTCTGGGGCCAACGTCCTGACTTTC. This sequence encodes CASSLRISGANVLTF.

The chain joins TRBV10-3 to TRBJ2-7, with D maybe TRBD1 (6 bases). Trimming removed 10 bases at V and 0 bases at J, with 19 bases between. The CDR3 has 15 residues. CDR1 and CDR2 from the germline V gene are ENHRY and SYGVKD. The DNA of the CDR3 is TGTGCCACGCGAAGGGGTGACAGGAGCTCCTACGAGCAGTACTTC. Translated, it gives CATRRGDRSSYEQYF.